This T cell receptor (beta chain) was identified in a study of T cells of healthy individuals. In TCRdb, the 5' RACE reads were re-called with MiXCR into one record per CDR3 protein. The sample yields 63,000 or so distinct CDR3 sequences, 15% to 20% seen once. V was cut by 7 bases and J by 5 bases, with 8 bases left in between. Per germline, CDR1 SEHNR and CDR2 FQNEAQ (reference sequence). The CDR3 is 11 residues long. The J gene is TRBJ2-5, the V gene TRBV7-9; the D is unclear. The receptor was isolated from a human donor in good health. For the CDR3, the DNA is TGTGCCAGCACCGCGGCGGAGACCCAGTACTTC. Translated, it gives CASTAAETQYF.